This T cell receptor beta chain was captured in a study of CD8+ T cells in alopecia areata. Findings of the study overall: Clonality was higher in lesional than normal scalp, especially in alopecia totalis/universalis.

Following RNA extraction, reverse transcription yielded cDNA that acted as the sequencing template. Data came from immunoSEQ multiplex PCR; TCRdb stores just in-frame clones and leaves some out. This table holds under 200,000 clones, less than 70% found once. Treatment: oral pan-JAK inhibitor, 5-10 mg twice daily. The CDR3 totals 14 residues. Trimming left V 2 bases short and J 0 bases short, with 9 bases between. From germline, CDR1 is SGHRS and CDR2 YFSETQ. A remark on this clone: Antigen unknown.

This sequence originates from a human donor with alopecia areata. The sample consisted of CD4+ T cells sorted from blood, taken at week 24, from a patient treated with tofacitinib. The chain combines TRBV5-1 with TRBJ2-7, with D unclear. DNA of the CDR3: TGCGCCAGCAGCTTAGACCCGAGCTCCTACGAGCAGTACTTC. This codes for CASSLDPSSYEQYF.